A single sample gave rise to the 27 T cell receptor beta chains below, sequenced in a study of T cells in women clearing cervical HPV infection. Repertoires were generated with immunoSEQ multiplex PCR, while TCRdb's copy carries only in-frame clones and drops some. The data show approximately 37,000 clones, and the top ten clones hold about 6%. Material for sequencing was blood buffy coat. The receptor set was obtained from a woman aged 18-69 years with a cervical HPV16 infection that either progressed to CIN3+ or cleared (not recorded which).

In the case of this clone: The CDR3 goes on 3 residues after the read ends, and that part is filled in from the germline J gene. This rearrangement joins TRBV16 to TRBJ2-4; maybe TRBD2 (5 bases). CDR3 length: 13 residues. Germline CDR1 is KGHSY and CDR2 is FQNENV. The CDR3: CASSRSDNQPQYF. The covered CDR3 bases are TGTGCCAGCAGCCGTAGCGATAATCAGCCT.

Concerning this clone: The read terminates 3 residues before the CDR3 end, so the remaining end is supplied by the germline J gene. V is TRBV30 and J is TRBJ2-3; D may be TRBD2 (7 bases). The CDR3 is 13 amino acids. Germline V gene data show CDR1 as GTSNPN and CDR2 as SVGIG (reference sequence). The covered CDR3 bases are TGTGCCTGGGAGGGCGGGGGCAATCAGCCG. This gives the protein CAWEGGGNQP. The CDR3, in full, reads CAWEGGGNQPQYF.

In the case of this clone: The read halts 3 residues ahead of the CDR3 end, with the missing end drawn from the germline J gene. This chain joins TRBV5-1 and TRBJ2-5, with D possibly TRBD1 on 6 matching bases. This CDR3 comprises 13 residues. Germline CDR1 is SGHRS and CDR2 is YFSETQ. The V end was cut by 4 bases, the J end by 2 bases, with 9 bases between. The CDR3 loop is CASSRTDQETQYF. The CDR3 bases that were read are TGCGCCAGCAGCCGGACAGATCAAGAGACC. The full variable domain, its missing parts supplied by reference TRBV5-1 and TRBJ2-5, is KAGVTQTPRYLIKTRGQQVTLSCSPISGHRSVSWYQQTPGQGLQFLFEYFSETQRNKGNFPGRFSGRQFSNSRSEMNVSTLELGDSALYLCASSRTDQETQYFGPGTRLLVL.

Worth noting for this clone: The read ends 3 residues early relative to the CDR3; the germline J gene fills the gap. The V call is TRBV7-9, the J call TRBJ1-1, with D hard to call. This CDR3 is built from 12 residues. Germline V gene data show CDR1 as SEHNR and CDR2 as FQNEAQ (reference sequence). CDR3 DNA, as far as it was read: TGTGCCAGCAGCTTAAATACAGATACG. This gives the protein CASSLNTDT. In full, the CDR3 reads CASSLNTDTAFF.

CDR3 in amino acids: CASSPSGRGETQYF. CDR3 DNA (partial): TGTGCCAGCAGCCCTAGCGGGAGGGGGGAGACC. V usage is TRBV7-2 and J usage is TRBJ2-5; TRBD2 aligns across 12 bases. The missing CDR3 end, 3 residues past where the read stops, is filled in from the germline J gene. This CDR3 is built from 14 residues. The ends lost 5 bases at V and 5 bases at J; junction bases unmatched: 3. Germline V gene lookup returns CDR1 SGHTA and CDR2 FQGNSA.

On this clone itself: Sequencing ends 3 residues short of the CDR3 end; the germline J gene provides the rest. The chain carries TRBV27 and TRBJ2-3; 9 nucleotides agree with TRBD2. This CDR3 contains 13 residues. Trimming took 7 bases from V and 4 from J; bases not matched to a gene: 3. Germline loops: CDR1 MNHEY, CDR2 SMNVEV (reference sequence). CDR3 amino acids: CASMGLAADTQYF. Incomplete CDR3 DNA: TGTGCCAGCATGGGACTAGCAGCAGATACG.

Turning to this clone: The read stops 3 residues short of the end of the CDR3; the missing end is completed from the germline J gene. The rearrangement uses TRBV7-2 and TRBJ2-1; 8 bases fit TRBD2. Per germline, CDR1 SGHTA and CDR2 FQGNSA. This CDR3 has 15 residues. With V trimmed by 6 bases and J by 4 bases, 8 bases remained unmatched. CDR3 DNA (partial): TGTGCCAGCAGTGCCGGGACTAGGTTATACAATGAG. This translates into CASSAGTRLYNE. The CDR3 in full is CASSAGTRLYNEQFF.

Of note for this clone: The CDR3 end falls 3 residues outside the read, so it is completed with the germline J gene. This sequence joins TRBV5-1 and TRBJ2-5; 9 positions agree with TRBD1. The CDR3 is 14 residues long. Germline V lookup: CDR1 SGHRS, CDR2 YFSETQ. The junction had 4 bases not matched to a gene; V was cut back by 2 bases and J by 5 bases. Incomplete CDR3 DNA: TGCGCCAGCAGCTTACAGGGGGCGCGGGAGACC. This codes for CASSLQGARET. The whole CDR3 reads CASSLQGARETQYF.

Note on this clone: With the read ending 3 residues before the CDR3 end, the germline J gene is used to fill in that end. The chain is built from TRBV9 and TRBJ2-1; 8 bases line up with TRBD2. V dropped 1 base and J dropped 4; count of bases not matched to a gene: 7. Germline CDR1 SGDLS, CDR2 YYNGEE. The CDR3 loop spans 16 amino acids. CDR3 DNA (partial): TGTGCCAGCAGCGTATTCGGGAGCGGGGGTTACAATGAG. Amino acids: CASSVFGSGGYNE. In full, the CDR3 reads CASSVFGSGGYNEQFF.

Points on this clone: The CDR3 is cut off 3 residues early in the read; its end comes from the germline J gene. V usage is TRBV29-1 and J usage is TRBJ2-1; 8 bases line up with TRBD2. Trimming took 6 bases from V and 2 from J; bases not matched to a gene: 6. Per germline, CDR1 SQVTM and CDR2 ANQGSEA. The CDR3 runs to 14 residues. CDR3 DNA, as far as it was read: TGCAGCGTCCGCCCTAGCGGGCCCTACAATGAG. It is translated as CSVRPSGPYNE. The CDR3 reads in full as CSVRPSGPYNEQFF.

Notes on this clone: The CDR3 extends 3 residues past the end of the read, so its final part is completed from the germline J gene. The J gene is TRBJ2-3, the V gene TRBV7-9; no definite D call. Germline lookup yields CDR1 SEHNR and CDR2 FQNEAQ (reference sequence). There are 11 residues in the CDR3. CDR3 bases read: TGTGCCAGCGACTCCCAAGAGACG. Its protein product is CASDSQET. The full CDR3 protein is CASDSQETQYF.

On this clone itself: The missing CDR3 end, 3 residues past where the read stops, is filled in from the germline J gene. The chain employs TRBV7-9 and TRBJ1-2; 9 positions agree with TRBD1. This CDR3 contains 13 residues. Germline-derived CDR1 and CDR2 are SEHNR and FQNEAQ (reference sequence). The CDR3 loop is CASSLDRGYDYTF. The sequenced CDR3 bases are TGTGCCAGCAGCTTGGACAGGGGCTACGAC.

In regard to this clone: The DNA ends 3 residues before the CDR3 does, and the rest of the CDR3 is filled in from the germline J gene. The chain combines TRBV6-2 or TRBV6-3 with TRBJ2-1; tentative D call: TRBD2 (7 bases). The CDR3 has 15 amino acids. The V gene's germline CDR1 is MNHEY and CDR2 SVGEGT. V was clipped by 8 bases and J by 2 bases, with 16 bases between them. CDR3 DNA, as far as it was read: TGTGCCAGCCGAGGGGGGGGTAGGGCCTACAATGAG. Its translation is CASRGGGRAYNE. In full, the CDR3 reads CASRGGGRAYNEQFF.

Comments on this clone: The sequenced fragment ends 3 residues before the CDR3 boundary, so the rest is inferred from the germline J gene. The gene calls are TRBV7-9 and TRBJ1-4; a weak D match, TRBD1 (5 bases). The germline CDR1 and CDR2 sequences are SEHNR and FQNEAQ (reference sequence). V was pared by 5 bases and J by 3 bases, with 10 bases between. CDR3 size: 14 residues. Partial CDR3 DNA: TGTGCCAGCAGCGTTGGGGCTGCTAATGAAAAA. It encodes CASSVGAANEK. The whole CDR3 sequence reads CASSVGAANEKLFF. Full variable domain (outside the CDR3, taken from reference TRBV7-9 and TRBJ1-4): DTGVSQNPRHKITKRGQNVTFRCDPISEHNRLYWYRQTLGQGPEFLTYFQNEAQLEKSRLLSDRFSAERPKGSFSTLEIQRTEQGDSAMYLCASSVGAANEKLFFGSGTQLSVL.

Of note for this clone: The CDR3 end falls 3 residues outside the read, so it is completed with the germline J gene. The chain joins TRBV5-4 to TRBJ2-7; the D is unclear. The CDR3 is 14 amino acids. V lost 2 bases to trimming and J lost 6 bases, with 15 bases between them. CDR1 is SGHNT and CDR2 is YYREEE in the germline V gene (reference sequence). The part of the CDR3 DNA that was read is TGTGCCAGCAGCTTAAATTCAGGTTTTGGCGAG. Translating it yields CASSLNSGFGE. The CDR3 as a whole reads CASSLNSGFGEQYF.

The CDR3 region is CASSFVRQGDQPQHF. The DNA read from the CDR3 is TGTGCCAGCAGTTTTGTGCGGCAGGGAGATCAGCCC. J is TRBJ1-5 and V is TRBV28; tentatively, D is TRBD1 (5 bases). The CDR3 extends 3 residues past the end of the read, so its final part is completed from the germline J gene. CDR3 length: 15 amino acids. Between the trimmed V and J ends, which lost 3 bases and 5 bases, there was a span of 14 bases. In germline, CDR1 is MDHEN, CDR2 SYDVKM.

In regard to this clone: The sequenced fragment ends 3 residues before the CDR3 boundary, so the rest is inferred from the germline J gene. The chain uses TRBV20-1 and TRBJ1-2; D is ambiguous. V lost 5 bases to trimming and J lost 3 bases, with 10 bases between them. Germline V gene lookup returns CDR1 DFQATT and CDR2 SNEGSKA (reference sequence). The CDR3 is made up of 12 amino acids. CDR3 in amino acids: CSARRGDYGYTF. The CDR3 DNA, read in part, is TGCAGTGCTCGCCGCGGGGACTATGGC.

A remark on this clone: Read coverage stops 3 residues before the CDR3 terminus; the germline J gene supplies the remainder. This chain links TRBV27 with TRBJ2-7; a weak D match, TRBD1 (6 bases). Trimming took off 4 bases at V and 4 bases at J, with 17 bases between the two ends. The CDR3 is 15 amino acids. The germline gives CDR1 MNHEY, CDR2 SMNVEV (reference sequence). The covered CDR3 bases are TGTGCCAGCAGTTCGACCGGGACACTGTGGTACGAG. It codes for CASSSTGTLWYE. The whole CDR3 region reads CASSSTGTLWYEQYF.

In the case of this clone: The CDR3 end lies 3 residues beyond the end of the read and is filled in from the germline J gene. V usage is TRBV28 and J usage is TRBJ2-3; tentative D call: TRBD1 (5 bases). Germline V gene sequence: CDR1 MDHEN, CDR2 SYDVKM. The CDR3 extends over 13 amino acids. The ends were cut back, 7 bases at V and 2 bases at J, with 10 bases in the middle. CDR3 DNA, as far as it was read: TGTGCCAGCATGACAGAACCCACAGATACG. Its translation: CASMTEPTDT. The CDR3 in its entirety is CASMTEPTDTQYF.

In the case of this clone: The observed sequence ends 3 residues before the CDR3 terminus, with the missing tail filled in from the germline J gene. The chain uses TRBV5-1 and TRBJ2-3; 7 nucleotides agree with TRBD2. The CDR3 is 17 residues long. CDR1 and CDR2 from the germline V gene are SGHRS and YFSETQ. J lost 6 bases, V lost 4 bases, and 17 bases had no gene match. CDR3 bases read: TGCGCCAGCAGCCTAGGAACGGTAGGACTAGTCGGGGATACG. Residues: CASSLGTVGLVGDT. The whole CDR3 protein is CASSLGTVGLVGDTQYF.

About this clone itself: The read terminates 3 residues before the CDR3 end, so the remaining end is supplied by the germline J gene. The V gene is TRBV2, the J gene TRBJ1-1; D unclear. The CDR3 extends over 14 amino acids. The V and J ends lost 6 bases and 4 bases respectively, with 15 bases between them. The germline gives CDR1 SNHLY, CDR2 FYNNEI. The CDR3 DNA, read in part, is TGTGCCAGCAGCAGAACGGTTGCGGGCACTGAA. This codes for CASSRTVAGTE. The full CDR3 sequence reads CASSRTVAGTEAFF.

Details on this clone: The CDR3 extends 3 residues past the end of the read, so its final part is completed from the germline J gene. The rearrangement joins TRBV4-1 to TRBJ2-7; 12 bases fit TRBD2. The length of the CDR3 is 18 residues. Germline V gene data show CDR1 as MGHRA and CDR2 as YSYEKL. The V segment lost 1 base and the J segment 4 bases; nucleotides outside the gene matches: 11. This CDR3 is CASSQVPSGREGLYEQYF. CDR3 DNA (partial): TGCGCCAGCAGCCAAGTCCCTAGCGGGAGGGAGGGATTGTACGAG.

About this clone itself: The CDR3 goes on 3 residues after the read ends, and that part is filled in from the germline J gene. The V call is TRBV19, the J call TRBJ1-1, with TRBD1 identical over 8 bases. This CDR3 contains 13 residues. Trimming removed 10 bases from V and 5 bases from J; junction bases left unmatched: 9. Germline V CDR1 and CDR2: LNHDA, SQIVND (reference sequence). Partial CDR3 DNA: TGTGCCACCCTCCCAGGGGGCTTGACTGAA. Protein sequence: CATLPGGLTE. The CDR3 as a whole reads CATLPGGLTEAFF.

Remarks on this clone: The read terminates 3 residues before the CDR3 end, so the remaining end is supplied by the germline J gene. Other nucleotide sequences from this sample produce the same CDR3. V and J are TRBV19 and TRBJ1-3; possible D gene TRBD1, 6 bases. CDR1 and CDR2 from the germline V gene are LNHDA and SQIVND (reference sequence). The germline V and J ends were trimmed by 5 bases and 0 bases, with 8 bases remaining between them. The CDR3 is made up of 14 amino acids. The sequenced part of the CDR3 DNA is TGTGCCAGTAGTCTACAGGGCTCTGGAAACACC. As protein: CASSLQGSGNT. The full CDR3 protein is CASSLQGSGNTIYF.

On this clone: The CDR3 goes on 3 residues after the read ends, and that part is filled in from the germline J gene. The rearrangement uses TRBV19 and TRBJ2-3; D perhaps matches TRBD2 (6 bases). The CDR3 is made up of 13 amino acids. Germline CDR1 reads LNHDA; CDR2 reads SQIVND (reference sequence). Between the trimmed V and J ends, which lost 4 bases and 4 bases, there was a span of 9 bases. The DNA read from the CDR3 is TGTGCCAGTAGTACCCTAGCGTCAGATACG. Translation: CASSTLASDT. The CDR3 reads in full as CASSTLASDTQYF.

To note about this clone: The missing CDR3 end, 3 residues past where the read stops, is filled in from the germline J gene. The chain joins TRBV6-1 to TRBJ2-7; 8 nucleotides agree with TRBD1. This CDR3 comprises 15 residues. Looked up from germline, CDR1 is MNHNS and CDR2 is SASEGT. V trimming: 4 bases; J trimming: 1 base; junction bases outside the gene matches: 6. The CDR3 region is CASSGPGQESYEQYF. The DNA read from the CDR3 is TGTGCCAGCAGTGGACCGGGACAGGAGTCCTACGAG.

As for this clone: The observed sequence ends 3 residues before the CDR3 terminus, with the missing tail filled in from the germline J gene. The chain recombines TRBV27 with TRBJ1-1; D may be TRBD1 (6 bases). V was clipped by 6 bases and J by 0 bases, with 17 bases between them. The CDR3 has 16 residues. Germline V gene sequence: CDR1 MNHEY, CDR2 SMNVEV (reference sequence). The CDR3 bases that were read are TGTGCCAGCAGCCCCCGGACAGTTTCTATGAACACTGAA. It specifies CASSPRTVSMNTE. In full, the CDR3 reads CASSPRTVSMNTEAFF.